This T cell receptor (beta chain) was captured in a study of T-cell reconstitution after alpha-beta-depleted transplantation in children. Study-wide results and limits: Several hundred expanded graft clones reportedly gave rise to the alpha-beta T cells present about two months after transplant. At one year after transplant, newly produced T cells mostly accounted for T-cell counts and diversity.

Construction of the TCRbeta library involved unique molecular identifiers. TCRdb reanalysed the PCR reads using MiXCR and keeps one entry per CDR3 protein. Of 200,000 to 250,000 distinct CDR3 sequences detected, around 9.9% appear once; the ten largest clones hold 28%. In the case of this clonotype: Its cognate antigen is unknown.

Germline CDR1 and CDR2: SGHKS and YYEKEE (reference sequence). Germline trimming cut 0 bases from V and 3 bases from J; bases unmatched to any gene: 9. CDR3 size: 18 residues. The chain combines TRBV5-5 with TRBJ1-6; TRBD1 matches at 7 bases. Sequencing was performed on PBMCs, taken before TCRalphabeta/CD19-depleted stem cell transplant. This clonotype was obtained from a child under three years old with acute myeloid leukemia, due to receive a stem cell transplant. Here the CDR3 reads CASSLAPTGLSYNSPLHF. DNA for the CDR3: TGTGCCAGCAGCTTGGCCCCGACAGGGCTGAGCTATAATTCACCCCTCCACTTT.